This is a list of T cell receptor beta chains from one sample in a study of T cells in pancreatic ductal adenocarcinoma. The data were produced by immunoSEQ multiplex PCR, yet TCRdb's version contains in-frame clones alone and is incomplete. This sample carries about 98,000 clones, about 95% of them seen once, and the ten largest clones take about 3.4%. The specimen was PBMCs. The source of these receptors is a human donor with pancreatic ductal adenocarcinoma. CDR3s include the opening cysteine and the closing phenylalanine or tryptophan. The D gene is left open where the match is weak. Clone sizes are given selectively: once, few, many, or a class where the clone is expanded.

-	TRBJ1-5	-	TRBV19	CASSRTALNQPQHF	TGTGCCAGCTCTAGGACAGCCCTCAATCAGCCCCAGCATTTT
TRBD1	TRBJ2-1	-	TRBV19	CASSISGQGNEQFF	TGTGCCAGTAGTATCTCCGGACAGGGCAATGAGCAGTTCTTC
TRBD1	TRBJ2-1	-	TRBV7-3	CASSLDREREQFF	TGTGCCAGCAGCTTAGACAGGGAGCGTGAGCAGTTCTTC
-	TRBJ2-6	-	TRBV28	CASSLSAAGANVLTF	TGTGCCAGCAGCCTTAGTGCTGCTGGGGCCAACGTCCTGACTTTC
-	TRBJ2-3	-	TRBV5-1	CASSQGQTTDTQYF	TGCGCCAGCAGCCAGGGACAAACCACAGATACGCAGTATTTT
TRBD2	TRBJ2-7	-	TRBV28	CASSPYSGRNPYEQYF	TGTGCCAGCAGTCCCTATAGCGGGAGGAACCCCTACGAGCAGTACTTC
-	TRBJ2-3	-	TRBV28	CASSPPFKGPTDTQYF	TGTGCCAGCAGTCCCCCGTTTAAGGGGCCCACAGATACGCAGTATTTT
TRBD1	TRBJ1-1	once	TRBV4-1	CASGTGSTEAFF	TGCGCCAGCGGGACAGGGTCGACTGAAGCTTTCTTT
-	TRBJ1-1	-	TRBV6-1	CASSEGRAAFF	TGTGCCAGCAGTGAAGGCAGGGCAGCTTTCTTT
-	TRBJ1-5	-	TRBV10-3	CAISGAQGNQPQHF	TGTGCCATCAGTGGGGCCCAGGGCAATCAGCCCCAGCATTTT
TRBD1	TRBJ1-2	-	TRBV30	CAWGQVEGYTF	TGTGCCTGGGGACAGGTGGAGGGCTACACCTTC
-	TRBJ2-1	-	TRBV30	CAWSAGGNEWNEQFF	TGTGCCTGGAGTGCTGGCGGCAACGAATGGAATGAGCAGTTCTTC
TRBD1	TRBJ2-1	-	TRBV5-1	CASSGGDRAYNEQFF	TGCGCCAGCAGCGGCGGGGACAGGGCCTACAATGAGCAGTTCTTC
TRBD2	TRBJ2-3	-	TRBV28	CASQREITDTQYF	TGTGCCAGCCAGCGGGAGATCACAGATACGCAGTATTTT
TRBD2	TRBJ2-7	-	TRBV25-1	CASSEWGGDEQYF	TGTGCCAGCAGTGAATGGGGGGGGGACGAGCAGTACTTC
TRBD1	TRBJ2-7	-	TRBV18	CASSPNEGTGSLEQYF	TGTGCCAGCTCACCAAATGAAGGGACAGGGTCTCTCGAGCAGTACTTC
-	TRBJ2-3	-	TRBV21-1	CASSSRVPDTQYF	TGTGCCAGCAGCAGTCGTGTCCCAGATACGCAGTATTTT
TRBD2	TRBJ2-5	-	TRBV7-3	CASSPPVPPRGSGETQYF	TGTGCCAGCAGCCCGCCTGTCCCCCCCCGAGGTAGCGGGGAGACCCAGTACTTC
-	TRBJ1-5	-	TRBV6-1	CASSEAQTDQPQHF	TGTGCCAGCAGTGAAGCCCAGACAGATCAGCCCCAGCATTTT
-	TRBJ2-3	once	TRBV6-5	CASSSTQGADTQYF	TGTGCCAGCAGTTCTACCCAGGGTGCAGATACGCAGTATTTT
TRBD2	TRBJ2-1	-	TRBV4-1	CASSQGGTSGNEQFF	TGCGCCAGCAGCCAAGGGGGGACTAGCGGTAATGAGCAGTTCTTC
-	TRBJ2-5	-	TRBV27	CASSFINQETQYF	TGTGCCAGCAGTTTCATCAATCAAGAGACCCAGTACTTC
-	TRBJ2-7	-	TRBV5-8	CASSLELHEQYF	TGTGCCAGCAGCTTGGAACTTCACGAGCAGTACTTC
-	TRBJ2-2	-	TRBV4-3	CASSPWRGGELFF	TGCGCCAGCAGCCCTTGGAGGGGCGGGGAGCTGTTTTTT
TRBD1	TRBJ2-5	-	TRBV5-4	CASSPHRGPQETQYF	TGTGCCAGCAGCCCCCACAGGGGACCCCAAGAGACCCAGTACTTC
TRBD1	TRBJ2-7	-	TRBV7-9	CASSLGAGGYEQYF	TGTGCCAGCAGCTTAGGAGCAGGGGGCTACGAGCAGTACTTC
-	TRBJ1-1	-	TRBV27	CASSSNLGRSQVGAFF	TGTGCCAGCAGTTCCAACCTCGGGAGATCACAGGTGGGAGCTTTCTTT
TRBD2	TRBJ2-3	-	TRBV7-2	CASSFAGEDTQYF	TGTGCCAGCAGCTTTGCGGGAGAAGATACGCAGTATTTT
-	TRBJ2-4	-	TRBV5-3	CARSAKEDRKNIQYF	TGTGCCAGAAGCGCCAAGGAGGACAGAAAAAACATTCAGTACTTC
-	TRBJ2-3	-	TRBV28	CASSFLSGTDTQYF	TGTGCCAGCAGTTTCCTTAGCGGCACAGATACGCAGTATTTT
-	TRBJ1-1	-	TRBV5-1	CASSPLAENTEAFF	TGCGCCAGCAGCCCCTTAGCAGAGAACACTGAAGCTTTCTTT
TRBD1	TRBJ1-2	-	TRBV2	CASRTDRGGYGYTF	TGTGCCAGCAGGACGGACAGGGGAGGCTATGGCTACACCTTC
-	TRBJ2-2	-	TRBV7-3	CASSLNPGTLTGELFF	TGTGCCAGCAGCTTAAACCCCGGGACTCTCACCGGGGAGCTGTTTTTT
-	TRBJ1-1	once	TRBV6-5	CASSIVAENTEAFF	TGTGCCAGTTCAATCGTCGCGGAGAACACTGAAGCTTTCTTT
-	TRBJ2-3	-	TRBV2	CASTRGRQTDTQYF	TGTGCCAGCACTAGGGGCCGTCAGACAGATACGCAGTATTTT
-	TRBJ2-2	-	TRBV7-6	CASSLFYTGELFF	TGTGCCAGCAGCTTATTCTACACCGGGGAGCTGTTTTTT
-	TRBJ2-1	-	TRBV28	CASSEAGILNEQFF	TGTGCCAGCAGTGAGGCAGGGATTTTGAATGAGCAGTTCTTC
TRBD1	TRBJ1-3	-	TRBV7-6	CASSPDRGGGNTIYF	TGTGCCAGCAGCCCCGACAGGGGCGGTGGAAACACCATATATTTT
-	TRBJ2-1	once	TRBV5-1	CASSLITGEVNEQFF	TGCGCCAGCAGCTTGATAACAGGGGAGGTCAATGAGCAGTTCTTC
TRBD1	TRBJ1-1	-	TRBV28	CASRRQGNTEAFF	TGTGCCAGCAGACGACAGGGGAACACTGAAGCTTTCTTT
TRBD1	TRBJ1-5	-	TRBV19	CASTTDRSEQPQHF	TGTGCCAGTACAACGGACAGGTCGGAGCAGCCCCAGCATTTT
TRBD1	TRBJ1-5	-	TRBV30	CAWSAGTGDQPQHF	TGTGCCTGGAGTGCCGGGACAGGGGATCAGCCCCAGCATTTT
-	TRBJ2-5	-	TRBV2	CASSDGGLWTQYF	TGTGCCAGCAGTGATGGCGGACTGTGGACCCAGTACTTC
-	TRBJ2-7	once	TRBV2	CASSPSGVRAYEQYF	TGTGCCAGCAGTCCCTCAGGGGTACGTGCCTACGAGCAGTACTTC
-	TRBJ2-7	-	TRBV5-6	CASSLRGAWYEQYF	TGTGCCAGCAGCTTGCGGGGGGCTTGGTACGAGCAGTACTTC
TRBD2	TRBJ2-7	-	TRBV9	CASSLRSGRADEQYF	TGTGCCAGCAGCCTGAGAAGCGGGAGGGCCGACGAGCAGTACTTC
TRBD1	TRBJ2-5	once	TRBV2	CASRDRGETQYF	TGTGCCAGCCGGGACAGGGGAGAGACCCAGTACTTC
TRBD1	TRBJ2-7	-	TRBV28	CASSLAGQVPYEQYF	TGTGCCAGCAGTTTAGCGGGACAGGTTCCCTACGAGCAGTACTTC
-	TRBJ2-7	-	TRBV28	CASGLTGGTYEQYF	TGTGCCAGCGGACTGACAGGCGGAACCTACGAGCAGTACTTC
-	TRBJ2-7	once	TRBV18	CASSKGRAVTDEQYF	TGTGCCAGCTCGAAGGGCAGGGCAGTCACGGACGAGCAGTACTTC
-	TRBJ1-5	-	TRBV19	CASSIQGNNQPQHF	TGTGCCAGTAGTATACAGGGTAACAATCAGCCCCAGCATTTT
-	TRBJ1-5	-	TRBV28	CASSSIDSPKNQPQHF	TGTGCCAGCAGTTCTATCGACAGCCCAAAAAATCAGCCCCAGCATTTT
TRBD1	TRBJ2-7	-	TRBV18	CASAGVQGPYEQYF	TGTGCCAGCGCAGGGGTACAGGGGCCCTACGAGCAGTACTTC
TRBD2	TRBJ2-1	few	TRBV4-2	CASSHDVTSGNEQFF	TGTGCCAGCAGCCATGATGTGACTAGCGGCAATGAGCAGTTCTTC
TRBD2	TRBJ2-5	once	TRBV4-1	CASSQVPAGGQETQYF	TGCGCCAGCAGCCAAGTCCCAGCGGGGGGCCAAGAGACCCAGTACTTC
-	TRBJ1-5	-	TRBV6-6	CASSYGAEQPQHF	TGTGCCAGCAGTTACGGGGCCGAACAGCCCCAGCATTTT
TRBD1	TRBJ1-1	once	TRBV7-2	CASSIRQGEAFF	TGTGCCAGCAGCATAAGACAGGGGGAAGCTTTCTTT
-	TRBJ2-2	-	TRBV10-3	CAIRIQGLTGELFF	TGTGCCATCAGGATTCAGGGTCTCACCGGGGAGCTGTTTTTT